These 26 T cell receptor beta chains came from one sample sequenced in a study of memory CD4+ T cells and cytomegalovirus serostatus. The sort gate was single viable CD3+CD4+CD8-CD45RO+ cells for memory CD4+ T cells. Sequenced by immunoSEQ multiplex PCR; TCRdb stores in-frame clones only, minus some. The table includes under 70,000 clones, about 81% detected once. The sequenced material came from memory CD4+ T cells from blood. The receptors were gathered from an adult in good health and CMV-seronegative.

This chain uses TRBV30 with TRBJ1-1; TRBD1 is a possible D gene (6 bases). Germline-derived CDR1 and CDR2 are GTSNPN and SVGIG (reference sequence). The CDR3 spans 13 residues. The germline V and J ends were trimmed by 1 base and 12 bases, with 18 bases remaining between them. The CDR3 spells CAWSDGQISLTFF. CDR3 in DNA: TGTGCCTGGAGTGATGGACAGATATCGCTAACTTTCTTT.

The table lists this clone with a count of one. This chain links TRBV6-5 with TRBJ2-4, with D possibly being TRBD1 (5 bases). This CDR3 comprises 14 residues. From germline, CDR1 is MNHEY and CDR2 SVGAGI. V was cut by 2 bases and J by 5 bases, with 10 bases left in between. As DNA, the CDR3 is TGTGCCAGCAGTTACCGCGGCAGGGAAAACATTCAGTACTTC. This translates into CASSYRGRENIQYF.

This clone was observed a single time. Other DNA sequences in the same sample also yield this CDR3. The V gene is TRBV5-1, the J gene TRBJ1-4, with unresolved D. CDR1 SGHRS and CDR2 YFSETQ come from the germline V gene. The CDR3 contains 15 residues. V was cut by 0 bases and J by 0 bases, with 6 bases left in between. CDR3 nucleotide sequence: TGCGCCAGCAGCTTGGCAGGCTCAACTAATGAAAAACTGTTTTTT. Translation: CASSLAGSTNEKLFF.

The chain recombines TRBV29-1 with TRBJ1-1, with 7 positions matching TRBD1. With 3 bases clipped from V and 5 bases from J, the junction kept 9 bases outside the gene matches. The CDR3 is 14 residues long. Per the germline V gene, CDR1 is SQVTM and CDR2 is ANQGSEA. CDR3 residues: CSVEATGAGTEAFF. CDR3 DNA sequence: TGCAGCGTTGAGGCTACAGGGGCAGGGACTGAAGCTTTCTTT.

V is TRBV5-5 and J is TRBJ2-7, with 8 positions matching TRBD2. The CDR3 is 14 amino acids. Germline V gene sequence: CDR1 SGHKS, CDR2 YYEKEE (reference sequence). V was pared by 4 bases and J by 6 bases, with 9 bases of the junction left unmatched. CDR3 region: CASSPGGAGVEQYF. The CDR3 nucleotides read TGTGCCAGCAGCCCCGGGGGGGCGGGTGTCGAGCAGTACTTC. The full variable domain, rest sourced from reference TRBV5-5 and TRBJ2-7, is DAGVTQSPTHLIKTRGQQVTLRCSPISGHKSVSWYQQVLGQGPQFIFQYYEKEERGRGNFPDRFSARQFPNYSSELNVNALLLGDSALYLCASSPGGAGVEQYFGPGTRLTVT.

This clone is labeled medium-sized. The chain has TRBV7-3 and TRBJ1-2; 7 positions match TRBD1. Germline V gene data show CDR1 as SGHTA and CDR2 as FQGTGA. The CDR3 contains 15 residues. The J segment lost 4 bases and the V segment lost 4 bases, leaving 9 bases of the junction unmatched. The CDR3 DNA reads TGTGCCAGCAGCTCAAAAGGGACAGAGAGCTATGGCTACACCTTC. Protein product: CASSSKGTESYGYTF.

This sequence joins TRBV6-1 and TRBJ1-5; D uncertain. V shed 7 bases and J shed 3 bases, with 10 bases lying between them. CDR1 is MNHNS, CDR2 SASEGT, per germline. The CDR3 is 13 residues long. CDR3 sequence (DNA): TGTGCCAGCAACTACAGAGACAATCAGCCCCAGCATTTT. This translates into CASNYRDNQPQHF.

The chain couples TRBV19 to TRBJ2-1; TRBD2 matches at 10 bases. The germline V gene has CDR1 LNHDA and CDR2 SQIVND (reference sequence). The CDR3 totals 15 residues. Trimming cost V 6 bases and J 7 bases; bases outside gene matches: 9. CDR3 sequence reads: CASRGLAGGFNEQFF. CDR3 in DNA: TGTGCCAGTAGGGGATTAGCGGGAGGTTTTAATGAGCAGTTCTTC.

This CDR3 is CASSIKGPQPQHF. DNA for the CDR3: TGTGCCAGTAGTATTAAGGGTCCCCAGCCCCAGCATTTT. This chain connects TRBV19 to TRBJ1-5; no firm D call. The CDR3 length is 13 residues. CDR1 LNHDA and CDR2 SQIVND come from the germline V gene (reference sequence). V was cut by 3 bases and J by 7 bases, with 10 bases left in between. The full variable domain, in which reference TRBV19 and TRBJ1-5 provide the parts outside the CDR3, is DGGITQSPKYLFRKEGQNVTLSCEQNLNHDAMYWYRQDPGQGLRLIYYSQIVNDFQKGDIAEGYSVSREKKESFPLTVTSAQKNPTAFYLCASSIKGPQPQHFGDGTRLSIL.

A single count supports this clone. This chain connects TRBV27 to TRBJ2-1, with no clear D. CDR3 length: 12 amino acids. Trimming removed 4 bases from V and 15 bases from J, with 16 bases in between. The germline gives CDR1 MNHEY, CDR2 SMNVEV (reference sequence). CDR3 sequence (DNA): TGTGCCAGCAGTTCTTTCGGTGGGTTGCCGTTCTTC. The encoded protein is CASSSFGGLPFF.

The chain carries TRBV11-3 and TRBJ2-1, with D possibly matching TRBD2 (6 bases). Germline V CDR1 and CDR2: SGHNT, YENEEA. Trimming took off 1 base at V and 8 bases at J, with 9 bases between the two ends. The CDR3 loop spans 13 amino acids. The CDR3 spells CASSLGWEDEQFF. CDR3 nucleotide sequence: TGTGCCAGCAGCTTAGGTTGGGAGGATGAGCAGTTCTTC.

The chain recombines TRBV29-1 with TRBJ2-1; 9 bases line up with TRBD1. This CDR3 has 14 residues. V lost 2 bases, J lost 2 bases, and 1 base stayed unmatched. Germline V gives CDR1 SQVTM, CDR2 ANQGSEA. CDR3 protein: CSVEHRGPYNEQFF. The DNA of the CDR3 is TGCAGCGTTGAACACAGGGGGCCCTACAATGAGCAGTTCTTC.

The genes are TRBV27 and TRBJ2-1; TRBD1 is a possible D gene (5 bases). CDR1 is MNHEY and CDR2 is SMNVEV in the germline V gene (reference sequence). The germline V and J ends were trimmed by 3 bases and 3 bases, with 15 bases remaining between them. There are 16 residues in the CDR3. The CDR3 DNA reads TGTGCCAGCAGTTTTGCAGGGAACTTATACTACAATGAGCAGTTCTTC. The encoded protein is CASSFAGNLYYNEQFF.

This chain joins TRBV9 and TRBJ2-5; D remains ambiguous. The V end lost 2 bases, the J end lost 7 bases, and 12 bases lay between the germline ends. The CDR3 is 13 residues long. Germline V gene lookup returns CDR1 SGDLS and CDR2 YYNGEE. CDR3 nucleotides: TGTGCCAGCAGCGTTCAGCCTGACGGGACCCAGTACTTC. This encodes CASSVQPDGTQYF.

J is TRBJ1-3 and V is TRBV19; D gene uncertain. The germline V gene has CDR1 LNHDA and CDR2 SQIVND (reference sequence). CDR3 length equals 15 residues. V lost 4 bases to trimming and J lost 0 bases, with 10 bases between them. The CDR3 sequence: CASSKNSVSGNTIYF. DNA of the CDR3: TGTGCCAGTAGTAAAAACAGCGTCTCTGGAAACACCATATATTTT.

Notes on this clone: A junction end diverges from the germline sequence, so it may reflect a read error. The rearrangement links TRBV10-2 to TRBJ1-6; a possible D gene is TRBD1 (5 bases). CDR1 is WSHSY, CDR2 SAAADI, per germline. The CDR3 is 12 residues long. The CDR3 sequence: CASTEGQRALHF. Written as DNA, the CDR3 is TGCGCCAGCACTGAGGGGCAACGGGCCCTCCACTTT.

CDR3 coding DNA: TGTGCCAGTAAATTGATACCGAACACTGAAGCTTTCTTT. This encodes CASKLIPNTEAFF. The rearrangement uses TRBV19 and TRBJ1-1, with unresolved D. Trimming left V 7 bases short and J 1 base short, with 10 bases between. The V gene's germline CDR1 is LNHDA and CDR2 SQIVND (reference sequence). The CDR3 is made up of 13 amino acids.

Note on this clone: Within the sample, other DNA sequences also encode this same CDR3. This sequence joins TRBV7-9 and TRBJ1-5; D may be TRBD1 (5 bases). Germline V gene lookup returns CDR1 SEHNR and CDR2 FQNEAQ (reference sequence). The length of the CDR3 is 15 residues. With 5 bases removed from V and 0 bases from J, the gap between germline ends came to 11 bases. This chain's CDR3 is CASSLGGYSNQPQHF. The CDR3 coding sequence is TGTGCCAGCAGCCTCGGGGGTTATAGCAATCAGCCCCAGCATTTT.

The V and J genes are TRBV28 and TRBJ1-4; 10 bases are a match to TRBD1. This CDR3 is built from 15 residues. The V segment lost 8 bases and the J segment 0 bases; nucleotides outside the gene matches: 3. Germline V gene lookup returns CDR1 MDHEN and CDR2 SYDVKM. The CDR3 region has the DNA TGTGCCAGCCCGGGACAGGGGCCAACTAATGAAAAACTGTTTTTT. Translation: CASPGQGPTNEKLFF.

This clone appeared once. The CDR3 nucleotides are TGTGCCACCAGCAGAGGGACTAGTCGGGGGGAAGATACGCAGTATTTT. Amino acid sequence: CATSRGTSRGEDTQYF. The chain uses TRBV15 and TRBJ2-3; 7 nucleotides align to TRBD2. The ends lost 1 base at V and 5 bases at J; junction bases unmatched: 9. Germline CDR1 and CDR2: LNHNV and YYDKDF (reference sequence). The CDR3 loop spans 16 amino acids.

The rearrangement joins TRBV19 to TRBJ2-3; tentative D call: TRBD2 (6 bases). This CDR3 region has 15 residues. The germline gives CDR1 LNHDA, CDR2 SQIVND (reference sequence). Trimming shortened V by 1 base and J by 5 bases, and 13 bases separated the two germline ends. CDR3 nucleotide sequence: TGTGCCAGTAGTATAGGAGGCAGGGAGGTAGATACGCAGTATTTT. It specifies CASSIGGREVDTQYF.

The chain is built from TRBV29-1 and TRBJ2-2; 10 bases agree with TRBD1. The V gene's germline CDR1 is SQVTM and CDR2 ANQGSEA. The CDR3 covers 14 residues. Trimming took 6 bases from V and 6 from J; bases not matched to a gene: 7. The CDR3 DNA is TGCAGCGTCCGACAGGGGGCGGTTGCCGGGGAGCTGTTTTTT. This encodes CSVRQGAVAGELFF.

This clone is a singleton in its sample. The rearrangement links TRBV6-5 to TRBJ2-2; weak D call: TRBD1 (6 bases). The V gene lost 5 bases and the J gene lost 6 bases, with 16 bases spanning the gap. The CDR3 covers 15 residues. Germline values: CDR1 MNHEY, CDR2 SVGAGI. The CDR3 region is CASSQTTQGSGELFF. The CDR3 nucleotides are TGTGCCAGCAGTCAAACCACACAGGGTTCCGGGGAGCTGTTTTTT.

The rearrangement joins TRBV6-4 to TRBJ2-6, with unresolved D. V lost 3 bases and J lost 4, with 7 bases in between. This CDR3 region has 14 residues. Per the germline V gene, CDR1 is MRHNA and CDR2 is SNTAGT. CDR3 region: CASSETTGANVLTF. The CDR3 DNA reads TGTGCCAGCAGTGAAACTACCGGGGCCAACGTCCTGACTTTC.

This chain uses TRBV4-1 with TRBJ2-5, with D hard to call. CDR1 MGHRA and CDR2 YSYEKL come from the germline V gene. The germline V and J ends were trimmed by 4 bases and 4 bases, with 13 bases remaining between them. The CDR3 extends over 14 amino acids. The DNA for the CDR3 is TGCGCCAGCAGCCCCCGGCTAGGTGGAGAGACCCAGTACTTC. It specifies CASSPRLGGETQYF.

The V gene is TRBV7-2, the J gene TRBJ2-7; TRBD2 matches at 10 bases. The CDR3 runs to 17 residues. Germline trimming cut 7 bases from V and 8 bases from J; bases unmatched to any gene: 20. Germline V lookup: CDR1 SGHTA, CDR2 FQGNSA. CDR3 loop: CASTGHGSSGRRLKQYF. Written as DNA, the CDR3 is TGTGCCAGCACTGGTCACGGGAGTAGCGGGAGGCGTTTGAAGCAGTACTTC.